This TCR beta chain comes out of a study of a mutant IDH1 vaccine in newly diagnosed glioma (dated by TCRdb to about 2021). With regard to the full study: Vaccination began 4-6 weeks after radiotherapy alone, or alongside temozolomide cycles in the chemotherapy-containing groups. Before enrollment, patients had received standard therapy of radiotherapy alone, temozolomide alone, or radiochemotherapy with temozolomide; most received the combination. For exploratory analyses, longitudinal TCRB deep sequencing was carried out in about two dozen treated patients wherever samples were available. Peripheral blood samples were drawn at six visits, namely V03 (baseline), V05, V07, V10, V12 and V13. The week-35 safety follow-up took place at visit V12, and the week-47 end of study took place at visit V13. Of the roughly 30 treated patients, 62.5% were male and about 40% were female, and a mean age of roughly 41 years was recorded.

Study-level results and caveats: Availability determined which PBMC samples were chosen for TCRB deep sequencing. No apparent relationship was observed between pseudoprogression and alterations in the top peripheral T cell clonotypes detected by TCRB sequencing. Immune responses induced by the vaccine were seen in over 90% of patients across multiple MHC alleles. According to the authors, sample limitations meant that analyses of patient blood samples could not be reproduced.

Points on this clone: Which antigen it targets is not known. Within one base of it there is no much larger clone, and no base qualities were kept.

Spanning cysteine to phenylalanine, the CDR3 consists of 13 amino acids. Only CDR3 DNA remains: 39 bases, in frame from the first base. As encoded in the germline V gene, CDR1 is SQVTM while CDR2 is ANQGSEA. The sample's time point, from its label and the paper: week 47, end of study. Each vaccine dose, consisting of 300 ug of a 20-mer mutant IDH1 peptide in Montanide, was administered subcutaneously with topical imiquimod. Patients received eight vaccinations in weeks 1, 3, 5, 7, 11, 15, 19 and 23, corresponding to visits V03 through V10. Donors had newly diagnosed WHO grade 3 or 4 IDH1-mutant astrocytomas with loss of nuclear ATRX. The samples were drawn from NOA16, a multicentre, single-arm, open-label phase I trial in Germany that tested a mutant IDH1 peptide vaccine in humans for the first time. The DNeasy Blood and Tissue Kit was used to extract genomic DNA from EDTA blood for TCRB sequencing.

Receptors were amplified or captured by the immunoSEQ multiplex PCR assay. The hsTCRB Kit was used according to the manufacturer's protocol to amplify rearranged TCR beta chain sequences. Sequencing of TCRB libraries was carried out on an Illumina MiSeq. As for how the authors treated the data: Demultiplexing, trimming and gene mapping were performed with the kit vendor's proprietary platform. TCRdb's version of the immuneACCESS table is confined to in-frame rearrangements and falls short of the full clone set. An unresolved V gene accounts for under half of the shortfall where checked; the remainder is of unknown origin. That table gives V, J and clone size, and the DNA gave D and trimming. The sample table lists approximately 58,000 clones, over 80% of them with a count of one. 3.5% to 4.5% of the sample lies in the top ten.

This specimen consisted of PBMCs, obtained from a glioma patient whose treatment included an IDH1 peptide vaccine. Recombination joined TRBV29-1 with TRBJ2-5; D gene: possibly TRBD1, on 6 matching bases. The J call may be wrong; the DNA end is better matched by TRBJ2-7. The clonotype originates from a man aged 25 to 40 with glioma. The CDR3 reads CSADRRYAYEQYF. The sequenced DNA: TGCAGCGCTGACAGGAGATACGCCTACGAGCAGTACTTC.